This passage covers 30 T cell receptor beta chains from one sample sequenced in a study of PD-1 blockade in classical Hodgkin lymphoma. Relapse was seen in all patients after autologous stem cell transplantation, and brentuximab vedotin exposure was variable. The table came from immunoSEQ multiplex PCR; TCRdb's copy has only in-frame clones and leaves some out. The sample holds under 100,000 clones, roughly 91% seen once. Sequences were derived from peripheral blood mononuclear cells (PBMCs), sampled before the second cycle of nivolumab. Receptors were obtained from a human donor with classical Hodgkin lymphoma.

This clone occurred once. V is TRBV19 and J is TRBJ1-3; D remains unclear. Trimming pared 3 bases from V and 2 bases from J, leaving 11 bases between. This CDR3 contains 15 residues. Germline CDR1 is LNHDA and CDR2 is SQIVND (reference sequence). The chain's CDR3 is CASSMKGLPGNTIYF. The CDR3 bases are TGTGCCAGTAGTATGAAAGGTCTACCTGGAAACACCATATATTTT. Combining the CDR3 with reference TRBV19 and TRBJ1-3 gives the whole variable domain DGGITQSPKYLFRKEGQNVTLSCEQNLNHDAMYWYRQDPGQGLRLIYYSQIVNDFQKGDIAEGYSVSREKKESFPLTVTSAQKNPTAFYLCASSMKGLPGNTIYFGEGSWLTVV.

The rearrangement links TRBV27 to TRBJ2-6; the D is unclear. Per the germline V gene, CDR1 is MNHEY and CDR2 is SMNVEV (reference sequence). CDR3 size: 15 residues. Trimming cost V 10 bases and J 1 base, with 14 bases left between them. The CDR3 region is CATSPQRSGANVLTF. The CDR3 DNA reads TGTGCCACCTCTCCTCAGCGTTCTGGGGCCAACGTCCTGACTTTC.

About this clone itself: A junction boundary mismatches the germline segment, possibly from a read error. CDR3 residues: CASSLESDDTEAFF. The DNA of the CDR3 is TGTGCCAGTAGTCTAGAATCGGATGACACTGAAGCTTTCTTT. This chain links TRBV19 with TRBJ1-1; unclear D gene. CDR1 and CDR2 from the germline V gene are LNHDA and SQIVND (reference sequence). There are 14 residues in the CDR3.

V usage is TRBV27 and J usage is TRBJ2-7, with TRBD2 matching 13 bases. Germline trimming cut 6 bases from V and 3 bases from J; bases unmatched to any gene: 8. The CDR3 contains 16 residues. Germline V CDR1 and CDR2: MNHEY, SMNVEV (reference sequence). The CDR3 sequence is CASSPLTSGRIYEQYF. The DNA of the CDR3 is TGTGCCAGCAGCCCTTTGACTAGCGGGAGGATCTACGAGCAGTACTTC.

The V and J genes are TRBV29-1 and TRBJ2-7; 7 bases fit TRBD2. Germline V gene data show CDR1 as SQVTM and CDR2 as ANQGSEA. With 7 bases clipped from V and 5 bases from J, the junction kept 8 bases outside the gene matches. The CDR3 has 12 amino acids. The CDR3 region is CSAGLDSHEQYF. The CDR3 coding sequence is TGCAGCGCCGGACTAGATTCCCACGAGCAGTACTTC.

V and J are TRBV18 and TRBJ1-5; TRBD1 matches at 7 bases. The CDR3 consists of 13 residues. The V gene end was trimmed by 5 bases and the J gene end by 6 bases; junction bases not matched to a gene: 4. The germline gives CDR1 KGHSH, CDR2 LQKENI. The CDR3 nucleotides read TGTGCCAGCTCAACAGGGGTGGGTCAGCCCCAGCATTTT. Residues: CASSTGVGQPQHF.

This chain connects TRBV4-1 to TRBJ2-1; a possible D gene is TRBD2 (5 bases). Germline V lookup: CDR1 MGHRA, CDR2 YSYEKL. Trimming removed 3 bases from V and 0 bases from J, with 12 bases in between. The length of the CDR3 is 16 residues. The CDR3 nucleotides are TGCGCCAGCAGCCAGTTTGGAGGAAGCTCCTACAATGAGCAGTTCTTC. This codes for CASSQFGGSSYNEQFF.

The chain has TRBV20-1 and TRBJ2-1; 7 nucleotides match TRBD1. The length of the CDR3 is 11 residues. The V gene's germline CDR1 is DFQATT and CDR2 SNEGSKA (reference sequence). J gave up 9 bases and V 5 bases, and 4 bases lay outside the gene matches. CDR3 DNA sequence: TGCAGTGCTCTCAGGGGGAGTGAGCAGTTCTTC. Amino acid sequence: CSALRGSEQFF.

The gene calls are TRBV19 and TRBJ1-2; TRBD1 matches at 7 bases. Per germline, CDR1 LNHDA and CDR2 SQIVND (reference sequence). The CDR3 is made up of 16 amino acids. After removal of 3 bases from V and 4 bases from J, the junction contained 11 bases not matched to a gene. CDR3 DNA: TGTGCCAGTAGTATGGCAGGGGGGACGGCTGGCTATGGCTACACCTTC. Translation: CASSMAGGTAGYGYTF.

The V and J genes are TRBV5-1 and TRBJ1-6; D is uncertain. Per germline, CDR1 SGHRS and CDR2 YFSETQ. V was pared by 0 bases and J by 7 bases, with 2 bases between. CDR3 length equals 12 residues. CDR3 protein: CASSLENSPLHF. In DNA form, the CDR3 reads TGCGCCAGCAGCTTGGAGAATTCACCCCTCCACTTT.

CDR3 coding DNA: TGTGCCAGTAGTACAGGGTTAGGGCAGCCCCAGCATTTT. Translation gives CASSTGLGQPQHF. J is TRBJ1-5 and V is TRBV19; weak D call: TRBD1 (5 bases). Looked up from germline, CDR1 is LNHDA and CDR2 is SQIVND (reference sequence). V was shortened by 4 bases and J by 7 bases, with 11 bases between the two germline ends. This CDR3 spans 13 amino acids.

The genes are TRBV7-9 and TRBJ2-7, with a weak D call TRBD1 (6 bases). Germline assignment: CDR1 SEHNR and CDR2 FQNEAQ (reference sequence). The CDR3 loop spans 11 amino acids. The V and J ends lost 7 bases and 4 bases respectively, with 8 bases between them. For the CDR3, the DNA is TGTGCCAGCATAGGGGGATACGAGCAGTACTTC. As protein: CASIGGYEQYF.

The chain couples TRBV30 to TRBJ1-2; D might be TRBD1 (5 bases). The CDR3 contains 13 residues. Trimming took off 4 bases at V and 9 bases at J, with 18 bases between the two ends. Germline CDR1 reads GTSNPN; CDR2 reads SVGIG (reference sequence). DNA of the CDR3: TGTGCCTGGATCCGGGACGGAACCTTGCGCTACACCTTC. Protein: CAWIRDGTLRYTF. The full variable domain, its missing parts supplied by reference TRBV30 and TRBJ1-2, is SQTIHQWPATLVQPVGSPLSLECTVEGTSNPNLYWYRQAAGRGLQLLFYSVGIGQISSEVPQNLSASRPQDRQFILSSKKLLLSDSGFYLCAWIRDGTLRYTFGSGTRLTVV.

CDR3 residues: CASSGTQDNEQFF. The DNA of the CDR3 is TGTGCCAGCAGTGGGACTCAAGACAATGAGCAGTTCTTC. The chain couples TRBV27 to TRBJ2-1; D might be TRBD2 (6 bases). The CDR3 length is 13 residues. V dropped 5 bases and J dropped 5 bases, with 10 bases sitting between them. From germline, CDR1 is MNHEY and CDR2 SMNVEV (reference sequence).

The chain has TRBV27 and TRBJ1-4, with D perhaps matching TRBD1 (5 bases). CDR1 is MNHEY, CDR2 SMNVEV, per germline (reference sequence). The CDR3 consists of 16 residues. V lost 3 bases, J lost 0 bases, and 11 bases lay in between. CDR3 sequence: CASSFSDRSTNEKLFF. DNA for the CDR3: TGTGCCAGCAGTTTTTCCGACAGATCAACTAATGAAAAACTGTTTTTT.

V usage is TRBV7-9 and J usage is TRBJ2-7; 9 positions agree with TRBD2. The J segment lost 3 bases and the V segment lost 1 base, leaving 7 bases of the junction unmatched. Germline assignment: CDR1 SEHNR and CDR2 FQNEAQ (reference sequence). CDR3 length equals 16 residues. The CDR3: CASSLGRTSDSYEQYF. In DNA, the CDR3 is TGTGCCAGCAGCTTAGGTCGGACTAGCGACAGCTACGAGCAGTACTTC.

The chain uses TRBV27 and TRBJ2-2; no definite D call. Deletions cut 6 bases from V and 4 bases from J, with 18 bases between. Germline V gene sequence: CDR1 MNHEY, CDR2 SMNVEV (reference sequence). The CDR3 runs 16 residues. This CDR3 reads CASSSTRMISTGELFF. CDR3 DNA sequence: TGTGCCAGCAGCTCGACTCGGATGATATCCACCGGGGAGCTGTTTTTT.

This clone was found once. The rearrangement uses TRBV15 and TRBJ1-4; D gene ambiguous. CDR1 is LNHNV, CDR2 YYDKDF, per germline (reference sequence). V was cut by 0 bases and J by 5 bases, with 16 bases left in between. The CDR3 totals 17 residues. This CDR3 is CATSRERPPFLNEKLFF. Written as DNA, the CDR3 is TGTGCCACCAGCAGAGAAAGGCCCCCCTTCTTGAATGAAAAACTGTTTTTT.

V is TRBV6-6 and J is TRBJ2-1, with TRBD2 as a possible D gene (6 bases). Germline V gene lookup returns CDR1 MNHNY and CDR2 SVGAGI (reference sequence). The CDR3 length is 15 residues. V gave up 0 bases and J gave up 0 bases, with 6 bases separating them. The CDR3: CASSYSGGSYNEQFF. The CDR3 DNA follows: TGTGCCAGCAGTTACTCGGGGGGCTCCTACAATGAGCAGTTCTTC.

The gene calls are TRBV7-2 and TRBJ1-5; D perhaps matches TRBD1 (6 bases). This CDR3 region has 14 residues. Trimming took off 5 bases at V and 9 bases at J, with 17 bases between the two ends. CDR1 SGHTA and CDR2 FQGNSA come from the germline V gene. CDR3 region: CASSPIGGAGPQHF. The CDR3 nucleotides are TGTGCCAGCAGCCCTATTGGGGGGGCCGGGCCCCAGCATTTT.

The CDR3 loop reads CASRHEDWGSYEQYF. The CDR3 nucleotides read TGTGCCAGCAGACACGAAGACTGGGGGTCCTACGAGCAGTACTTC. The chain is built from TRBV5-8 and TRBJ2-7, with D tentatively TRBD1 or TRBD2 (5 bases each). The CDR3 consists of 15 residues. With 5 bases removed from V and 1 base from J, the gap between germline ends came to 16 bases. In germline, CDR1 is SGHTS, CDR2 YDEGEE.

The chain links TRBV9 to TRBJ2-5, with D hard to call. Germline CDR1 SGDLS, CDR2 YYNGEE. Trimming took 1 base from V and 3 from J, leaving 4 bases between them. The CDR3 covers 12 residues. CDR3 amino acids: CASSVLEETQYF. DNA for the CDR3: TGTGCCAGCAGCGTATTAGAAGAGACCCAGTACTTC.

V gene TRBV10-1 combines with J gene TRBJ1-1, with D perhaps TRBD1 (5 bases). The V gene's germline CDR1 is WNHNN and CDR2 SYGVQD (reference sequence). V gave up 4 bases and J gave up 0 bases, with 6 bases separating them. This CDR3 is 13 amino acids long. The CDR3 coding sequence is TGCGCCAGCAGTGGACAGATGAACACTGAAGCTTTCTTT. Translation: CASSGQMNTEAFF.

The chain links TRBV11-3 to TRBJ2-1; D remains unclear. There are 17 residues in the CDR3. Germline V lookup: CDR1 SGHNT, CDR2 YENEEA. V was pared by 5 bases and J by 0 bases, with 17 bases between. The CDR3 region is CASSPFRTASSYNEQFF. The CDR3 region has the DNA TGTGCCAGCAGCCCCTTTAGGACGGCTAGCTCCTACAATGAGCAGTTCTTC.

This sequence joins TRBV4-1 and TRBJ2-3; D remains unclear. The CDR3 loop spans 15 amino acids. V was clipped by 0 bases and J by 2 bases, with 9 bases between them. Germline loops: CDR1 MGHRA, CDR2 YSYEKL. The CDR3 DNA reads as TGCGCCAGCAGCCAAGACAGGTTTATCACAGATACGCAGTATTTT. It encodes CASSQDRFITDTQYF.

The V and J genes are TRBV18 and TRBJ2-5; 7 bases are a match to TRBD1. This CDR3 contains 16 residues. Germline trimming cut 1 base from V and 5 bases from J; bases unmatched to any gene: 10. The germline V gene has CDR1 KGHSH and CDR2 LQKENI. CDR3 DNA sequence: TGTGCCAGCTCACCACGGGTCGACAGGGAAGGGGAGACCCAGTACTTC. This encodes CASSPRVDREGETQYF.

V gene TRBV5-1 combines with J gene TRBJ1-5; D ambiguous. The germline gives CDR1 SGHRS, CDR2 YFSETQ. Trimming shortened V by 3 bases and J by 5 bases, and 9 bases separated the two germline ends. The CDR3 is 13 amino acids. The CDR3 sequence is CASSSGIDQPQHF. CDR3 nucleotide sequence: TGCGCCAGCAGCTCCGGGATTGATCAGCCCCAGCATTTT.

This chain connects TRBV5-4 to TRBJ1-2; 7 bases are a match to TRBD1. Trimming took 0 bases from V and 4 from J; bases not matched to a gene: 6. The CDR3 has 15 amino acids. In germline, CDR1 is SGHNT, CDR2 YYREEE (reference sequence). The CDR3 region is CASSLEGGTVYGYTF. CDR3 in DNA: TGTGCCAGCAGCTTGGAAGGGGGGACAGTCTATGGCTACACCTTC.

V and J are TRBV5-1 and TRBJ1-1; D is unclear. V shed 0 bases and J shed 8 bases, with 8 bases lying between them. CDR1 and CDR2 from the germline V gene are SGHRS and YFSETQ. The length of the CDR3 is 12 residues. CDR3 in DNA: TGCGCCAGCAGCTTGGGGGGTTTAGAAGCTTTCTTT. Encoded protein: CASSLGGLEAFF.

In the case of this clone: This specimen includes other DNA sequences encoding the same CDR3. The rearrangement uses TRBV30 and TRBJ2-5, with unresolved D. The ends were cut back, 4 bases at V and 0 bases at J, with 6 bases in the middle. This CDR3 is built from 12 residues. The germline CDR1 and CDR2 sequences are GTSNPN and SVGIG (reference sequence). The CDR3 loop reads CAWKGYQETQYF. CDR3 DNA: TGTGCCTGGAAAGGCTACCAAGAGACCCAGTACTTC.